This TCR beta chain was observed in a study of cytomegalovirus exposure and HLA in healthy donors (dated by TCRdb to about 2017). Study-wide context: An earlier analysis of 587 of the donors reported 276 Gb of sequence data and 95 million to 140 million unique TCR beta sequences obtained from around 170 million T cells. An early release that covered about 640 HLA-typed donors contained approximately 320 gigabases of sequencing data and 80 million or so unique TCR sequences. Of the roughly 400 genotyped donors, over 70% fell in the genetic ancestry cluster associated with self-reported Caucasian donors. The study was designed to test whether signatures of past pathogen exposure could be identified by cataloging public T cell receptors. The study profiled the T cell repertoires of hundreds of subjects by immunosequencing and related them to cytomegalovirus serostatus. Along with the roughly 700-subject first cohort, a separate validation cohort of over a hundred different subjects was used. To predict cytomegalovirus infection status, the study brought together high-throughput TCR immunosequencing, statistical association of individual TCRs with disease status, and machine learning. In a later analysis, previously published TCR beta repertoires from several hundred donors were re-analyzed and high-resolution HLA genotyping was added so that TCR occurrence patterns could be studied. Rather than using new phenotypic data, the later analysis identified candidate immune exposures from TCR beta sequences and from how often those sequences occurred across donors. To decide whether each TCR beta V gene segment behaved as functional or pseudogenic, an earlier analysis of over 500 of the donors relied on high-throughput TCR beta sequencing. Donor age, sex, ethnicity and CMV serostatus were compiled alongside the repertoire data. Genome-wide SNP genotypes for about 55% of the roughly 670 donors were used in a later genetic analysis, which treated that subset as a discovery cohort. All discovery cohort repertoires had been generated using a single sequencing platform. HLA typing covered class I and class II loci at four-digit resolution. Typing coverage varied by locus: roughly 629-640 donors for A, B, C, DRB1 and DQB1; roughly 510 for DQA1; 600 to 610 for DPA1; about 450 for DPB1. A few DR-DQ haplotypes were treated as single units for association and clustering because of strong linkage in the cohort. Among almost 400 genotyped donors of the cohort, an average of around 240,000 unique TCR beta nucleotide sequences were sequenced per donor, roughly a sixth of them non-productive. What the authors observed across the whole study: Most TCR sequences were observed very rarely across donors, whereas some public TCRs were present in many individuals. Three of the identified cytomegalovirus-associated TCR beta chains were confirmed in vitro to be specific for cytomegalovirus antigens. Correlated functional status among segregating V segments might reflect linkage disequilibrium, but an unknown experimental factor could not be ruled out. In a later genetic analysis, a missense DCLRE1C variant was associated with V-gene and J-gene trimming of TCR beta chains, and the association was replicated in an independent cohort. A further reported finding was that TCR beta sequences accurately predicted the HLA-A and HLA-B alleles for most subjects in the first cohort. When HLA alleles, especially DR and DQ, strongly co-occurred, attributing TCR associations to individual alleles was difficult. Several of the top co-occurrence clusters appeared to be linked to parvovirus B19, influenza, CMV and Epstein-Barr virus, according to a later analysis. Cytomegalovirus status was reported to be diagnosed by the classifier with high specificity and sensitivity in both the original and validation cohorts. An earlier analysis of around 540 of the donors showed that most TCR beta V segments appeared in productive rearrangements either about 87% or about 30% of the time, which broadly matched IMGT annotations. In a later genetic analysis, fewer N-insertions in productive TCRs were reported among donors in an Asian-associated ancestry cluster than the roughly 640-donor mean. The earlier analysis of a few hundred of the donors excluded approximately 15 rarely observed V segments, including chromosome 9 orphons, because counts were too low. A total of 150 to 200 TCR beta chains were listed by the study as associated with cytomegalovirus. Most CMV-associated TCR beta chains appeared to be HLA-restricted in a later analysis, and the HLA associations seemed to be driven largely by CMV exposure. Because HLA typing was unavailable for some donors at each locus, only the typed subset was used in association tests. CMV serostatus was the only immune exposure information available for the cohort. Compared with equally common non-associated chains, HLA-associated TCR beta chains in a later analysis were more clonally expanded and had lower generation probabilities. At a false discovery rate of 0.05, a later analysis linked 16,951 TCR beta sequences to specific HLA alleles. Sequencing depth was assumed to be roughly uniform across donors in the presence/absence analyses, though that assumption may not hold. A cluster of highly shared sequence variants was judged likely to represent a technical artifact of the sequencing pipeline. In this cohort, only TCR beta chains were sequenced, and detectable features were limited by the absence of alpha or paired-chain data. The authors suggested that the approach could potentially be generalized to other disease states and immunological phenotypes. According to a later analysis, TCR association rates differed among HLA loci, with DRB1 alleles showing the most associated TCRs and HLA-C alleles showing the fewest.

The library was produced with the immunoSEQ multiplex PCR assay. The multiplex PCR relied on a mix of 60 forward primers for TCR Vbeta segments and 13 reverse primers for TCR Jbeta segments. A multiplex PCR assay on genomic DNA amplified the CDR3 region of rearranged TCR beta genes. The Illumina HiSeq System was used to sequence the amplified TCR beta libraries as 87-base-pair reads. On the study's bioinformatics: A later analysis counted about 80 million unique TCR beta chains across the 666 repertoires, and roughly 10 million of these chains were shared by at least two donors. Raw reads were error-corrected and collapsed into unique sequences with a nearest-neighbor algorithm that merged closely related sequences to remove PCR and sequencing errors. CDR3 sequences were aligned to IMGT reference sequences to assign V, D and J gene segments. Each retained sequence needed at least a six-nucleotide match to both a V gene segment and a J gene segment. A rearrangement counted as productive if the CDR3 had no stop codons and remained in frame with V and J, and every other rearrangement counted as non-productive. Following IMGT convention, CDR3 was defined as the stretch from the second conserved V-encoded cysteine to the conserved J-encoded phenylalanine. In an earlier analysis of approximately 590 of the donors, sequences lacking an unambiguous match to a single V gene segment were excluded. In an earlier analysis of roughly 600 of the donors, a V segment was called functional when productive rearrangements were above 56.7%, and segregating when the standard deviation between donors exceeded 5%. To diagnose cytomegalovirus status from the catalog of TCR beta chain sequences, a statistical classification framework was built. In a later analysis, V and J genes were assigned by comparing TCR nucleotide sequences against IMGT/GENE-DB human TR gene sequences. A later analysis assigned CDR3 sequences and most-parsimonious VDJ recombination scenarios with the TCRdist pipeline. A later analysis defined each TCR beta chain by its CDR3 amino acid sequence plus V-gene family, and excluded reads lacking a unique V-gene family. As a way to deal with suspected cross-contamination and a sequencing artifact, a later analysis dropped roughly 620 nucleotide sequences that were highly shared and had low generation probability. For each public chain, a later analysis derived a clonal expansion index from normalized ranks of inferred template counts within each repertoire. In a later analysis, generation probabilities were computed with a VDJ recombination model fitted to out-of-frame rearrangements, and the resulting probabilities were checked against IGoR. In a later analysis, hypergeometric tests were used to score TCR-TCR, TCR-HLA and TCR-CMV co-occurrence, with a repertoire-size bias correction applied to TCR pairs. A later analysis estimated false discovery rates by permuting HLA or CMV assignments 20 times. In a later analysis, co-occurring TCRs were grouped using DBSCAN, with TCRdist sequence similarity added in when clustering inside HLA-allele-positive subsets. Co-occurrence clustering excluded repertoires with fewer than 30,000 or more than 120,000 public chains, plus five with anomalous nucleotide sharing. Here the immuneACCESS table is served through TCRdb, limited to in-frame sequences with V and J called. Missing clones are a known gap in these copies; in checked studies unresolved V genes cover under half, and the rest lacks a known reason. That table supplies the V and J calls and clone size; D and trimming were determined from the DNA. This sample's table carries about 160,000 clones. Roughly 2% of the sample belongs to the ten largest clones.

With regard to this clone: Its binding antigen is unknown.

The cohort consisted of some 670 healthy bone marrow donors. Cohort members were all nominally healthy when sampled, although unrecorded immune exposures were likely present. The donor was CMV seronegative and belonged to the group of 352 seronegative cohort members. Each donor provided a peripheral blood sample, and peripheral blood mononuclear cells were used for TCR beta sequencing. The Qiagen DNeasy Blood Extraction Kit was used to extract genomic DNA from the blood cell samples. The source material was PBMCs. This TCR came from a man aged 25 to 45 in good health and CMV-seronegative.

The CDR3: CATSPGGAEQYF. The sequence in DNA is TGTGCCACCAGCCCGGGAGGGGCCGAGCAGTACTTC. The V and J genes are TRBV15 and TRBJ2-7; TRBD2 matches 8 bases in the middle. As encoded in the germline V gene (reference sequence), CDR1 is LNHNV while CDR2 is YYDKDF. The CDR3, cysteine through phenylalanine, is 12 amino acids long. The entry retains the CDR3 DNA only, 36 bases that are in frame from base 1. V lost 5 bases and J lost 6 bases, and the count of bases not matched to a germline gene is 3. Supplemented by the reference TRBV15 and TRBJ2-7 proteins around the CDR3, the complete variable domain is DAMVIQNPRYQVTQFGKPVTLSCSQTLNHNVMYWYQQKSSQAPKLLFHYYDKDFNNEADTPDNFQSRRPNTSFCFLDIRSPGLGDTAMYLCATSPGGAEQYFGPGTRLTVT.